Following are 17 T cell receptor beta chains from one sample sequenced in a study of shared clonotypes between healthy human individuals. Measured with immunoSEQ multiplex PCR; TCRdb has only the in-frame clones, and not every one. The table records around 690,000 clones, around 91% of them present only once. Input material: memory CD8+ T cells from PBMCs. Subset of the sample: CD45RO+ cells pooled with CCR7-negative TemRA cells. The receptors derive from a young man in good health. Some clones in this sample may be carry-over from other donors' samples.

V usage is TRBV5-4 and J usage is TRBJ2-2; D is ambiguous. From germline, CDR1 is SGHNT and CDR2 YYREEE (reference sequence). Trimming stripped 7 bases from V and 2 bases from J, with 15 bases between. The CDR3 totals 15 residues. CDR3 protein: CASRRRDSNTGELFF. CDR3 DNA sequence: TGTGCCAGCCGCAGAAGAGATTCAAACACCGGGGAGCTGTTTTTT.

This chain joins TRBV7-8 and TRBJ2-1; TRBD2 matches 11 bases. The germline CDR1 and CDR2 sequences are SGHVS and FQNEAQ. There are 16 residues in the CDR3. The ends lost 4 bases at V and 2 bases at J; junction bases unmatched: 4. The CDR3 DNA follows: TGTGCCAGCAGCTCCTTGACTAGCGGGACCTACAATGAGCAGTTCTTC. Translated, it gives CASSSLTSGTYNEQFF.

V usage is TRBV6-5 and J usage is TRBJ2-5; unclear D gene. The CDR3 extends over 13 amino acids. The ends were cut back, 8 bases at V and 1 base at J, with 11 bases in the middle. Germline CDR1 is MNHEY and CDR2 is SVGAGI. The CDR3 protein is CASRDGSQETQYF. Here the CDR3 DNA reads TGTGCCAGCCGCGACGGTAGCCAAGAGACCCAGTACTTC.

The chain combines TRBV7-9 with TRBJ1-2, with D unclear. Trimming pared 7 bases from V and 0 bases from J, leaving 12 bases between. From germline, CDR1 is SEHNR and CDR2 FQNEAQ (reference sequence). There are 14 residues in the CDR3. CDR3 region: CASTRRGTNYGYTF. CDR3 coding DNA: TGTGCCAGCACTCGTCGGGGTACTAACTATGGCTACACCTTC.

J is TRBJ2-5 and V is TRBV7-9; D remains ambiguous. The DNA end is more similar to TRBJ2-7, so the J call may be wrong. The length of the CDR3 is 15 residues. Germline assignment: CDR1 SEHNR and CDR2 FQNEAQ (reference sequence). DNA for the CDR3: TGTGCCAGCAGCTTCGCCCAGGCTCTCTCCTACGAGCAGTACTTC. Residues: CASSFAQALSYEQYF.

The chain carries TRBV7-9 and TRBJ1-1; D gene uncertain. The CDR3 is 12 amino acids. Trimming shortened V by 1 base and J by 6 bases, and 6 bases separated the two germline ends. The germline V gene has CDR1 SEHNR and CDR2 FQNEAQ (reference sequence). The CDR3 DNA is TGTGCCAGCAGCTTAGACGGTCCTGAAGCTTTCTTT. Amino acid sequence: CASSLDGPEAFF.

V is TRBV7-9 and J is TRBJ2-1; possibly TRBD2 for D (6 bases). From germline, CDR1 is SEHNR and CDR2 FQNEAQ (reference sequence). V lost 8 bases and J lost 4, with 9 bases in between. This CDR3 region has 12 residues. The CDR3 DNA reads as TGTGCCAGCCGGGCGGGGTACAATGAGCAGTTCTTC. Translation gives CASRAGYNEQFF.

V is TRBV7-9 and J is TRBJ2-5, with a possible D match to TRBD2 (5 bases). Germline V gene data show CDR1 as SEHNR and CDR2 as FQNEAQ (reference sequence). Between the trimmed V and J ends, which lost 5 bases and 1 base, there was a span of 14 bases. The CDR3 runs 15 residues. The CDR3 DNA is TGTGCCAGCAGCCCTACGGTAGCGTCCCAAGAGACCCAGTACTTC. As protein: CASSPTVASQETQYF.

This clone was detected once. The DNA of the CDR3 is TGTGCCAGCAGCGCGCACCGGGAAACGCCTAACAATGAGCAGTTCTTC. Translated, it gives CASSAHRETPNNEQFF. V usage is TRBV9 and J usage is TRBJ2-1; possible D gene TRBD2, 5 bases. This CDR3 spans 16 amino acids. The germline V and J ends were trimmed by 3 bases and 5 bases, with 18 bases remaining between them. Germline CDR1 reads SGDLS; CDR2 reads YYNGEE.

Turning to this clone: The sample carries other DNA sequences with the same CDR3. The chain couples TRBV5-6 to TRBJ2-7; 7 bases match TRBD2. With V trimmed by 0 bases and J by 3 bases, 3 bases remained unmatched. The germline gives CDR1 SGHDT, CDR2 YYEEEE. The CDR3 spans 14 residues. The CDR3: CASSLGLAVYEQYF. Here the CDR3 DNA reads TGTGCCAGCAGCTTGGGGCTAGCGGTCTACGAGCAGTACTTC.

This rearrangement joins TRBV27 to TRBJ2-7; TRBD2 agrees at 8 bases. Trimming removed 3 bases from V and 2 bases from J; junction bases left unmatched: 3. This CDR3 has 14 amino acids. Germline CDR1 and CDR2: MNHEY and SMNVEV (reference sequence). The DNA of the CDR3 is TGTGCCAGCAGTTTCGGGAGGGAGGCCTACGAGCAGTACTTC. This encodes CASSFGREAYEQYF.

The J gene is TRBJ2-1, the V gene TRBV5-1; TRBD2 agrees at 8 bases. CDR3 length: 14 residues. The ends lost 4 bases at V and 9 bases at J; junction bases unmatched: 9. CDR1 SGHRS and CDR2 YFSETQ come from the germline V gene. The CDR3 loop reads CASSGSGSMVEQFF. Written as DNA, the CDR3 is TGCGCCAGCAGCGGGAGCGGGAGCATGGTTGAGCAGTTCTTC.

This sequence joins TRBV7-6 and TRBJ2-2; D is undetermined. The germline gives CDR1 SGHVS, CDR2 FNYEAQ. This CDR3 has 16 amino acids. Trimming shortened V by 0 bases and J by 4 bases, and 12 bases separated the two germline ends. The CDR3 nucleotides are TGTGCCAGCAGCTTAGCTACCGCGCCGGTCACCGGGGAGCTGTTTTTT. Amino acid sequence: CASSLATAPVTGELFF.

The chain employs TRBV21-1 and TRBJ1-3; TRBD1, the table's D call, was not compared with the DNA. TRBV21-1 is a pseudogene locus. The CDR3 has 15 amino acids. As DNA, the CDR3 is TGTGCCAGCAGCAATGGCAGGGGGCCTGGAAACACCATATATTTT. This sequence encodes CASSNGRGPGNTIYF.

The chain couples TRBV30 to TRBJ2-2, with D unclear. The length of the CDR3 is 13 residues. The germline V and J ends were trimmed by 0 bases and 7 bases, with 9 bases remaining between them. Germline V gene data show CDR1 as GTSNPN and CDR2 as SVGIG (reference sequence). The CDR3 nucleotides are TGTGCCTGGAGTGTGGGTGGTGACGGGGAGCTGTTTTTT. It translates to CAWSVGGDGELFF.

This chain links TRBV9 with TRBJ2-5; TRBD2 agrees at 8 bases. After removal of 0 bases from V and 6 bases from J, the junction contained 7 bases not matched to a gene. The germline V gene encodes CDR1 SGDLS and CDR2 YYNGEE. The CDR3 loop spans 15 amino acids. CDR3 sequence: CASSVGSGGSKTQYF. The CDR3 DNA follows: TGTGCCAGCAGCGTAGGCTCGGGGGGGAGTAAGACCCAGTACTTC. Supplemented by reference TRBV9 and TRBJ2-5, the full variable domain reads DSGVTQTPKHLITATGQRVTLRCSPRSGDLSVYWYQQSLDQGLQFLIQYYNGEERAKGNILERFSAQQFPDLHSELNLSSLELGDSALYFCASSVGSGGSKTQYFGPGTRLLVL.

J is TRBJ2-7 and V is TRBV11-1; D gene unclear. Trimming shortened V by 7 bases and J by 3 bases, and 13 bases separated the two germline ends. There are 13 residues in the CDR3. Germline loops: CDR1 SGHAT, CDR2 FQDESV (reference sequence). CDR3: CASTTGGHYEQYF. Here the CDR3 DNA reads TGTGCCAGCACCACCGGTGGGCACTACGAGCAGTACTTC.